These 27 T cell receptor beta chains were all obtained from the same sample, sequenced in a study of early T cells in non-severe SARS-CoV-2 infection. TCRdb processed the 5' RACE reads anew with MiXCR; each CDR3 protein has one entry. This sample has over 50,000 distinct CDR3 sequences, with about 12% found just once. The sequenced sample consisted of whole blood. All receptors come from an adult who was a healthcare worker with PCR-confirmed SARS-CoV-2 infection or an uninfected control (not recorded which).

This clonotype has ten or more counts. This chain uses TRBV13 with TRBJ2-5; 8 nucleotides line up with TRBD1. After removal of 5 bases from V and 3 bases from J, the junction contained 5 bases not matched to a gene. Germline lookup yields CDR1 PRHDT and CDR2 FYEKMQ (reference sequence). The CDR3 consists of 14 residues. DNA of the CDR3: TGTGCCAGCAGCATCCAGGACAGGGAAGAGACCCAGTACTTC. It specifies CASSIQDREETQYF.

This clonotype was recorded many times. The chain recombines TRBV7-8 with TRBJ1-5; maybe TRBD1 (5 bases). Trimming removed 6 bases from V and 0 bases from J, with 33 bases in between. This CDR3 is built from 22 residues. The germline V gene has CDR1 SGHVS and CDR2 FQNEAQ. CDR3: CASSLKSLPGTAPFHSNQPQHF. For the CDR3, the DNA is TGTGCCAGCAGTTTAAAATCCCTCCCTGGGACTGCACCATTCCATAGCAATCAGCCCCAGCATTTT.

This clonotype occurred a few times. The chain uses TRBV7-9 and TRBJ2-5; the D call may be TRBD1 or TRBD2 (6 bases each). The CDR3 runs to 13 residues. The V end was cut by 5 bases, the J end by 9 bases, with 16 bases between. CDR1 is SEHNR, CDR2 FQNEAQ, per germline (reference sequence). This CDR3 reads CASSGGTTKPQYF. Here the CDR3 DNA reads TGTGCCAGCAGCGGAGGGACAACTAAGCCCCAGTACTTC.

This clonotype was counted at least ten times. The chain recombines TRBV29-1 with TRBJ2-7; 10 nucleotides agree with TRBD2. The CDR3 length is 15 residues. J lost 0 bases, V lost 7 bases, and 9 bases had no gene match. Per germline, CDR1 SQVTM and CDR2 ANQGSEA. The DNA of the CDR3 is TGCAGCGGGACCGGGACTAGCGCAAACTCCTACGAGCAGTACTTC. It yields the protein CSGTGTSANSYEQYF.

This clonotype has a count of ten or more. V usage is TRBV29-1 and J usage is TRBJ1-2, with D possibly being TRBD1 (6 bases). This CDR3 region has 13 residues. The germline V gene has CDR1 SQVTM and CDR2 ANQGSEA. Trimming left V 4 bases short and J 0 bases short, with 9 bases between. DNA for the CDR3: TGCAGCGTTGGGGCAGGGGCTAACTATGGCTACACCTTC. Translating it yields CSVGAGANYGYTF. Full variable domain (outside the CDR3, taken from reference TRBV29-1 and TRBJ1-2): SAVISQKPSRDICQRGTSLTIQCQVDSQVTMMFWYRQQPGQSLTLIATANQGSEATYESGFVIDKFPISRPNLTFSTLTVSNMSPEDSSIYLCSVGAGANYGYTFGSGTRLTVV.

Many counts were recorded for this clonotype. At one boundary the junction diverges from the germline segment, which might be a read error. This chain connects TRBV11-3 to TRBJ1-2, with TRBD1 matching over 9 bases. The CDR3 extends over 16 amino acids. Germline CDR1 reads SGHNT; CDR2 reads YENEEA. The CDR3 spells CASSLEGRTGDYGYTF. The CDR3 DNA sequence: TGTGCCAGCAGCCTAGAGGGGCGGACAGGGGATTATGGCTACACCTTC.

CDR3 sequence (DNA): TGTGCCAGCAGTCGTGGGCGGCCAGCTAACTATGGCTACACCTTC. Translation: CASSRGRPANYGYTF. This chain uses TRBV16 with TRBJ1-2; D not certain. Trimming stripped 6 bases from V and 0 bases from J, with 14 bases between. Germline V gene lookup returns CDR1 KGHSY and CDR2 FQNENV. The CDR3 runs to 15 residues.

This clonotype showed up many times. V usage is TRBV6-5 and J usage is TRBJ1-2, with unresolved D. Trimming removed 5 bases from V and 4 bases from J, with 5 bases in between. The CDR3 covers 11 residues. Per germline, CDR1 MNHEY and CDR2 SVGAGI. CDR3 DNA: TGTGCCAGCAGTGATGTCTATGGCTACACCTTC. Protein sequence: CASSDVYGYTF.

This clonotype was seen more than once but under ten times. The chain combines TRBV19 with TRBJ1-1, with D maybe TRBD1 (6 bases). V lost 5 bases to trimming and J lost 7 bases, with 20 bases between them. Germline V gene lookup returns CDR1 LNHDA and CDR2 SQIVND (reference sequence). CDR3 size: 15 residues. CDR3 region: CASSVPTGSKGEAFF. As DNA, the CDR3 is TGTGCCAGTAGTGTCCCCACAGGGTCGAAGGGTGAAGCTTTCTTT. Filled out from reference TRBV19 and TRBJ1-1, the complete variable domain reads DGGITQSPKYLFRKEGQNVTLSCEQNLNHDAMYWYRQDPGQGLRLIYYSQIVNDFQKGDIAEGYSVSREKKESFPLTVTSAQKNPTAFYLCASSVPTGSKGEAFFGQGTRLTVV.

This chain joins TRBV7-9 and TRBJ2-5; 8 positions agree with TRBD1. Germline lookup yields CDR1 SEHNR and CDR2 FQNEAQ (reference sequence). The CDR3 is 15 residues long. Trimming cost V 5 bases and J 5 bases; bases outside gene matches: 10. The CDR3 sequence is CASSEGQGAWETQYF. The CDR3 region has the DNA TGTGCCAGCAGCGAAGGACAGGGAGCTTGGGAGACCCAGTACTTC.

J is TRBJ2-5 and V is TRBV5-1, with D tentatively TRBD1 or TRBD2 (5 bases each). Germline loops: CDR1 SGHRS, CDR2 YFSETQ. With 2 bases removed from V and 8 bases from J, the gap between germline ends came to 19 bases. The CDR3 spans 15 residues. The CDR3 is CASSLGTLTWDTQYF. The CDR3 DNA reads TGCGCCAGCAGCTTAGGGACCCTTACGTGGGATACCCAGTACTTC. Full variable domain (remainder filled in from reference TRBV5-1 and TRBJ2-5): KAGVTQTPRYLIKTRGQQVTLSCSPISGHRSVSWYQQTPGQGLQFLFEYFSETQRNKGNFPGRFSGRQFSNSRSEMNVSTLELGDSALYLCASSLGTLTWDTQYFGPGTRLLVL.

The rearrangement uses TRBV11-2 and TRBJ1-5, with D possibly being TRBD1 (5 bases). Per germline, CDR1 SGHAT and CDR2 FQNNGV. Trimming pared 0 bases from V and 3 bases from J, leaving 9 bases between. This CDR3 has 15 amino acids. CDR3 loop: CASSLDGGSNQPQHF. CDR3 nucleotide sequence: TGTGCCAGCAGCTTAGATGGGGGTTCCAATCAGCCCCAGCATTTT.

The chain carries TRBV6-2 or TRBV6-3 and TRBJ2-3; 13 bases agree with TRBD2. The V segment lost 7 bases and the J segment 2 bases; nucleotides outside the gene matches: 3. Germline V lookup: CDR1 MNHEY, CDR2 SVGEGT. This CDR3 has 15 amino acids. Here the CDR3 reads CASTGLAGVTDTQYF. The DNA for the CDR3 is TGTGCCAGCACCGGACTAGCGGGAGTCACAGATACGCAGTATTTT.

The chain uses TRBV10-3 and TRBJ2-7; D not resolved. Per the germline V gene, CDR1 is ENHRY and CDR2 is SYGVKD. The CDR3 contains 13 residues. With 11 bases removed from V and 7 bases from J, the gap between germline ends came to 21 bases. CDR3 residues: CAVLRASGVEQYF. CDR3 sequence (DNA): TGTGCCGTCCTTCGGGCTAGTGGTGTAGAGCAGTACTTC.

The sample holds many counts of this clonotype. The rearrangement uses TRBV24-1 and TRBJ2-3; 7 bases match TRBD1. Germline trimming cut 4 bases from V and 4 bases from J; bases unmatched to any gene: 10. CDR1 and CDR2 from the germline V gene are KGHDR and SFDVKD. The CDR3 spans 16 residues. As DNA, the CDR3 is TGTGCCACCAGTGAGCCGGACAGGTTGGGGCCAGATACGCAGTATTTT. Translated: CATSEPDRLGPDTQYF.

This chain connects TRBV24-1 to TRBJ2-1; the D gene could be TRBD1 or TRBD2 (5 bases each). The CDR3 length is 17 residues. The V and J ends lost 3 bases and 5 bases respectively, with 19 bases between them. Germline V gene sequence: CDR1 KGHDR, CDR2 SFDVKD. Here the CDR3 reads CATSDPSPGPTNNEQFF. For the CDR3, the DNA is TGTGCCACCAGTGATCCCTCCCCGGGACCCACTAACAATGAGCAGTTCTTC.

This clonotype has a count of ten or more. The rearrangement joins TRBV18 to TRBJ1-2, with 7 bases that match TRBD1. This CDR3 is 15 amino acids long. V lost 3 bases and J lost 3; bases outside the gene matches: 7. CDR1 and CDR2 (germline): KGHSH, LQKENI. The DNA of the CDR3 is TGTGCCAGCTCACCTCTCGGGACAGAACACTATGGCTACACCTTC. Its translation: CASSPLGTEHYGYTF.

This clonotype was seen a few times. V and J are TRBV20-1 and TRBJ2-4; 11 bases map to TRBD2. The CDR3 consists of 13 residues. The junction had 1 base not matched to a gene; V was cut back by 3 bases and J by 6 bases. From germline, CDR1 is DFQATT and CDR2 SNEGSKA (reference sequence). CDR3 residues: CSARGTSGNIQYF. The CDR3 nucleotides read TGCAGTGCTAGGGGGACTAGCGGAAACATTCAGTACTTC.

Ten or more counts support this clonotype. V is TRBV6-2 or TRBV6-3 and J is TRBJ2-7, with 12 bases lining up with TRBD2. Germline V CDR1 and CDR2: MNHEY, SVGEGT. The V gene end was trimmed by 6 bases and the J gene end by 1 base; junction bases not matched to a gene: 7. CDR3 length equals 16 residues. In DNA form, the CDR3 reads TGTGCCAGCAGCCCCCTGGGGACTAGCGGGTCCTACGAGCAGTACTTC. Its protein is CASSPLGTSGSYEQYF.

This clonotype was picked up many times. V gene TRBV7-3 combines with J gene TRBJ2-1, with 10 bases matching TRBD2. The CDR3 is 15 residues long. The ends lost 2 bases at V and 9 bases at J; junction bases unmatched: 7. CDR1 and CDR2 from the germline V gene are SGHTA and FQGTGA. In DNA form, the CDR3 reads TGTGCCAGCAGCTTACTAGCGGGGGACGCCAGTGAGCAGTTCTTC. Translated: CASSLLAGDASEQFF.

This clonotype was counted at least ten times. CDR3 DNA sequence: TGCAGCGTGGGACAGGGTTCCTACGAGCAGTACTTC. Protein sequence: CSVGQGSYEQYF. The rearrangement uses TRBV29-1 and TRBJ2-7; TRBD1 agrees at 9 bases. The CDR3 spans 12 residues. The J segment lost 1 base and the V segment lost 6 bases, leaving 1 base of the junction unmatched. The germline CDR1 and CDR2 sequences are SQVTM and ANQGSEA.

This clonotype was recorded at least ten times. V gene TRBV27 combines with J gene TRBJ1-5; D perhaps matches TRBD1 (6 bases). The CDR3 is 14 amino acids. In germline, CDR1 is MNHEY, CDR2 SMNVEV (reference sequence). With 8 bases removed from V and 4 bases from J, the gap between germline ends came to 15 bases. The DNA for the CDR3 is TGTGCCAGCCAGAGGACAGCCAGTAATCAGCCCCAGCATTTT. As protein: CASQRTASNQPQHF.

The J gene is TRBJ2-2, the V gene TRBV7-2; the D is unclear. CDR1 is SGHTA, CDR2 FQGNSA, per germline. The CDR3 spans 14 residues. Trimming took off 0 bases at V and 0 bases at J, with 2 bases between the two ends. The CDR3 DNA reads as TGTGCCAGCAGCTTAGCATCGAACACCGGGGAGCTGTTTTTT. It yields the protein CASSLASNTGELFF.

The table lists this clonotype with a few counts. This sequence joins TRBV18 and TRBJ2-7; D is perhaps TRBD2 (6 bases). The length of the CDR3 is 14 residues. The germline V and J ends were trimmed by 7 bases and 6 bases, with 19 bases remaining between them. The germline gives CDR1 KGHSH, CDR2 LQKENI. The CDR3: CASFTDRNGGEQYF. For the CDR3, the DNA is TGTGCCAGCTTCACCGACCGAAACGGGGGCGAGCAGTACTTC. Drawing the rest from reference TRBV18 and TRBJ2-7, the complete variable domain is NAGVMQNPRHLVRRRGQEARLRCSPMKGHSHVYWYRQLPEEGLKFMVYLQKENIIDESGMPKERFSAEFPKEGPSILRIQQVVRGDSAAYFCASFTDRNGGEQYFGPGTRLTVT.

The chain has TRBV29-1 and TRBJ1-1; D not resolved. The CDR3 has 11 amino acids. Germline V gene sequence: CDR1 SQVTM, CDR2 ANQGSEA. V gave up 4 bases and J gave up 11 bases, with 14 bases separating them. The CDR3 spells CSVAYLSAAFF. CDR3 coding DNA: TGCAGCGTTGCGTATCTATCCGCGGCTTTCTTT.

In this sample, this clonotype turned up many times. The chain has TRBV6-5 and TRBJ2-1; D not resolved. CDR1 is MNHEY, CDR2 SVGAGI, per germline. The CDR3 is 14 residues long. Trimming left V 2 bases short and J 5 bases short, with 10 bases between. This CDR3 is CASSYTTTNNEQFF. The CDR3 DNA reads as TGTGCCAGCAGTTACACTACTACAAACAATGAGCAGTTCTTC.

This clonotype was seen a few times. The chain has TRBV2 and TRBJ2-3; D ambiguous. Germline CDR1 reads SNHLY; CDR2 reads FYNNEI. The CDR3 has 15 residues. The V gene lost 3 bases and the J gene lost 7 bases, with 17 bases spanning the gap. CDR3: CASSEDRSYGYTQYF. The CDR3 region has the DNA TGTGCCAGCAGTGAGGATAGGAGCTATGGTTATACGCAGTATTTT.